Listed below are T cell receptor beta chains from one sample, sequenced in a study of T cell responses to AZD1222 COVID-19 vaccine. The table came from immunoSEQ multiplex PCR; TCRdb's copy has only in-frame clones and leaves some out. Here the sample spans 130,000 to 150,000 clones, 70% to 90% being singletons. This sample comprised peripheral blood, obtained on day 0 of AZD1222 vaccination. These receptors were taken from an adult in good health. CDR3s include the opening cysteine and the closing phenylalanine or tryptophan. Fields, in order: clone size, D gene, CDR3 length, J gene, V gene, CDR3 protein, CDR3 DNA. A D gene is named only where the DNA matches it firmly. Rows give clone size only sometimes, using once, few, many, or a class for an expanded clone.

.	.	15	TRBJ1-6	TRBV10-3	CATNVAGFENSPLHF	TGTGCCACCAACGTGGCGGGGTTTGAAAATTCACCCCTCCACTTT
.	.	15	TRBJ2-7	TRBV27	CASSFVSRRAYEQYF	TGTGCCAGCAGTTTCGTAAGCAGAAGGGCCTACGAGCAGTACTTC
.	.	11	TRBJ1-4	TRBV20-1	CSFGGREKLFF	TGCAGCTTTGGGGGCAGGGAAAAACTGTTTTTT
once	.	16	TRBJ1-1	TRBV19	CASSMGNQLSGTEAFF	TGTGCCAGTAGTATGGGGAATCAGCTTTCGGGGACTGAAGCTTTCTTT
.	TRBD2	15	TRBJ2-3	TRBV10-1	CASKVGGRVTDTQYF	TGCGCCAGCAAGGTGGGGGGGAGAGTTACAGATACGCAGTATTTT
.	.	13	TRBJ1-2	TRBV27	CASSFGAGSGYTF	TGTGCCAGCAGTTTCGGAGCAGGGAGTGGCTACACCTTC
.	.	11	TRBJ1-2	TRBV5-4	CASRQRQEYTF	TGTGCCAGCAGACAAAGACAGGAATACACCTTC
.	.	13	TRBJ2-5	TRBV28	CASSLGSQETQYF	TGTGCCAGCAGTCTTGGGTCTCAAGAGACCCAGTACTTC
.	.	13	TRBJ2-7	TRBV29-1	CSVIFGGKYEQYF	TGCAGCGTTATATTTGGAGGGAAGTACGAGCAGTACTTC
.	TRBD1	14	TRBJ1-2	TRBV28	CASSLNQGAHGYTF	TGTGCCAGCAGCTTGAACCAGGGGGCGCATGGCTACACCTTC
once	TRBD2	18	TRBJ2-1	TRBV7-4	CATEPPTVRGTRYNEQFF	TGTGCCACCGAGCCCCCCACAGTAAGGGGGACTAGGTACAATGAGCAGTTCTTC
.	TRBD2	16	TRBJ2-1	TRBV30	CAFLPGLAGVRGEQFF	TGTGCCTTTTTGCCGGGACTAGCGGGAGTCCGAGGTGAGCAGTTCTTC
.	.	15	TRBJ1-1	TRBV3-1/TRBV3-2	CASNSRSGQRTEAFF	TGTGCCAGCAATAGTAGGTCGGGTCAGAGGACTGAAGCTTTCTTT
.	.	13	TRBJ1-1	TRBV7-8	CASSLTANTEAFF	TGTGCCAGCAGCTTGACAGCGAACACTGAAGCTTTCTTT
.	.	15	TRBJ1-1	TRBV27	CASSLAFLANTEAFF	TGTGCCAGCAGTCTGGCTTTCTTGGCAAACACTGAAGCTTTCTTT
.	.	13	TRBJ2-1	TRBV6-4	CASSDSGSQEQFF	TGTGCCAGCAGTGACTCGGGGTCTCAGGAGCAGTTCTTC
.	.	15	TRBJ1-5	TRBV27	CASSLYGQPNQPQHF	TGTGCCAGCAGTTTATATGGACAGCCCAATCAGCCCCAGCATTTT
.	.	14	TRBJ2-5	TRBV3-1/TRBV3-2	CASSVGTNGETQYF	TGTGCCAGCAGCGTCGGGACAAATGGCGAGACCCAGTACTTC
.	TRBD1	15	TRBJ1-3	TRBV29-1	CSAALDRVYGNTIYF	TGCAGCGCGGCCCTGGACAGGGTCTATGGAAACACCATATATTTT
.	.	13	TRBJ2-1	TRBV20-1	CSASRGFDNEQFF	TGCAGTGCTAGTCGCGGGTTCGACAATGAGCAGTTCTTC
.	.	11	TRBJ2-7	TRBV19	CASSRDYEQYF	TGTGCCAGTAGTAGGGACTACGAGCAGTACTTC
.	.	17	TRBJ2-2	TRBV11-3	CASSLDLGGVPTGELFF	TGTGCCAGCAGCTTAGATCTAGGTGGGGTACCCACCGGGGAGCTGTTTTTT
.	.	15	TRBJ1-4	TRBV27	CASSPRLGTNEKLFF	TGTGCCAGCAGTCCCCGACTCGGAACTAATGAAAAACTGTTTTTT
.	.	15	TRBJ1-1	TRBV2	CASSEYGNANTEAFF	TGTGCCAGCAGTGAATACGGGAACGCGAACACTGAAGCTTTCTTT
.	.	16	TRBJ1-1	TRBV6-6	CASSPAGPELGTEAFF	TGTGCCAGCAGCCCCGCAGGTCCGGAGCTGGGCACTGAAGCTTTCTTT
.	TRBD2	15	TRBJ2-1	TRBV11-1	CASSPRTSGRTEQFF	TGTGCCAGCAGCCCGCGGACTAGCGGGAGGACTGAGCAGTTCTTC
.	.	13	TRBJ1-3	TRBV18	CATKTGSGNTIYF	TGTGCCACCAAGACAGGCTCTGGAAACACCATATATTTT